Presented here are 24 T cell receptor beta chains from one specimen sequenced in a study of glioma-infiltrating T cells. TCR alpha and beta CDR3 regions were amplified from RNA using iRepertoire nested multiplex PCR. TCRdb passed the multiplex PCR reads through MiXCR, listing each CDR3 protein once. This table has about 180,000 distinct CDR3 sequences, around 40% appearing once. The sequenced sample consisted of glioma tissue, nonneoplastic brain tissue, or PBMCs (not recorded which). The receptor source for this set is a human donor with low-grade glioma or glioblastoma, undergoing nonglioma brain surgery, or in good health (not recorded which).

This clonotype has at least ten counts. The chain joins TRBV10-2 to TRBJ2-3; weak D call: TRBD2 (5 bases). From germline, CDR1 is WSHSY and CDR2 SAAADI. Trimming shortened V by 0 bases and J by 0 bases, and 10 bases separated the two germline ends. This CDR3 is built from 16 residues. CDR3 loop: CASSESGSESTDTQYF. CDR3 sequence (DNA): TGCGCCAGCAGTGAGTCGGGGAGCGAGAGCACAGATACGCAGTATTTT.

This clonotype was seen a handful of times. A clone one base away is much larger, so this may be a read error. Because it lacks the conserved phenylalanine or tryptophan at the end, this CDR3 is likely a read error. The V and J genes are TRBV6-1 and TRBJ1-1; the D is unclear. CDR1 is MNHNS and CDR2 is SASEGT in the germline V gene. Deletions cut 7 bases from V and 0 bases from J, with 9 bases between. This CDR3 comprises 13 residues. CDR3 sequence: CASTQTVNTEAFL. The DNA of the CDR3 is TGTGCCAGCACCCAGACGGTGAACACTGAAGCTTTCCTT.

This clonotype was counted a single time. A much larger clone lies one base from this, so it may be a read error. The gene calls are TRBV27 and TRBJ2-1; 13 bases fit TRBD2. Trimming took 6 bases from V and 5 from J; bases not matched to a gene: 19. Germline CDR1 MNHEY, CDR2 SMNVEV (reference sequence). This CDR3 spans 20 amino acids. The CDR3 region is CASSTRPGTSGTMADNEQFF. In DNA, the CDR3 is TGTGCCAGCAGCACCCGACCCGGGACTAGCGGGACGATGGCCGACAATGAGCAGTTCTTC.

This clonotype came up many times. The rearrangement uses TRBV27 and TRBJ1-1; D might be TRBD1 (6 bases). The CDR3 is 13 amino acids. Germline CDR1 MNHEY, CDR2 SMNVEV (reference sequence). The V end lost 3 bases, the J end lost 9 bases, and 14 bases lay between the germline ends. CDR3 amino acids: CASSLGAGVQAFF. The CDR3 DNA is TGTGCCAGCAGTTTGGGCGCAGGGGTTCAAGCTTTCTTT.

This clonotype was recorded a few times. J is TRBJ2-7 and V is TRBV19; 14 bases align to TRBD2. CDR1 and CDR2 (germline): LNHDA, SQIVND (reference sequence). This CDR3 region has 16 residues. The V gene end was trimmed by 4 bases and the J gene end by 1 base; junction bases not matched to a gene: 3. The DNA for the CDR3 is TGTGCCAGTAGTAAGGGACTAGCGGGGGAGTCCTACGAGCAGTACTTC. This sequence encodes CASSKGLAGESYEQYF.

Concerning this clonotype: A much bigger clone sits one base away, suggesting this may be a read error. The V and J genes are TRBV6-6 and TRBJ2-2, with TRBD2 as a possible D gene (6 bases). Germline CDR1 is MNHNY and CDR2 is SVGAGI (reference sequence). CDR3 length: 16 residues. CDR3 DNA: TGTGCCAGCAGTCCTCTTGGGACTCCGAACAGCGGGGAGCTGTTTTTT. This encodes CASSPLGTPNSGELFF.

This clonotype was counted many times. V and J are TRBV18 and TRBJ2-1; a weak D match, TRBD1 (5 bases). The CDR3 consists of 16 residues. The germline V gene has CDR1 KGHSH and CDR2 LQKENI. The V end lost 2 bases, the J end lost 3 bases, and 14 bases lay between the germline ends. The CDR3 DNA sequence: TGTGCCAGCTCACCAGGACACCTTAACCTCTACAATGAGCAGTTCTTC. It is translated as CASSPGHLNLYNEQFF.

This rearrangement joins TRBV7-9 to TRBJ2-7; D gene ambiguous. TRBJ2-1 matches the DNA end more closely, so the J call is doubtful. In germline, CDR1 is SEHNR, CDR2 FQNEAQ (reference sequence). The CDR3 has 14 residues. Here the CDR3 reads CASSLLGYLHEQFF. The CDR3 DNA follows: TGTGCCAGCAGCTTACTCGGATATCTCCACGAGCAGTTCTTC.

A few counts support this clonotype. V is TRBV5-1 and J is TRBJ2-3; D uncertain. The germline CDR1 and CDR2 sequences are SGHRS and YFSETQ. The CDR3 totals 15 residues. The V end was cut by 1 base, the J end by 1 base, with 10 bases between. CDR3 residues: CASSLFLGGTDTQYF. The CDR3 bases are TGCGCCAGCAGCTTGTTTTTAGGTGGCACAGATACGCAGTATTTT. Filled out from reference TRBV5-1 and TRBJ2-3, the complete variable domain reads KAGVTQTPRYLIKTRGQQVTLSCSPISGHRSVSWYQQTPGQGLQFLFEYFSETQRNKGNFPGRFSGRQFSNSRSEMNVSTLELGDSALYLCASSLFLGGTDTQYFGPGTRLTVL.

J is TRBJ2-6 and V is TRBV19, with unresolved D. This CDR3 is built from 17 residues. The V and J ends lost 0 bases and 0 bases respectively, with 9 bases between them. Germline CDR1 LNHDA, CDR2 SQIVND (reference sequence). This chain's CDR3 is CASSIEWQASGANVLTF. In nucleotides, the CDR3 is TGTGCCAGTAGTATAGAATGGCAAGCCTCTGGGGCCAACGTCCTGACTTTC.

In this sample, this clonotype turned up many times. V gene TRBV15 combines with J gene TRBJ1-5; the D is unclear. Between the trimmed V and J ends, which lost 9 bases and 5 bases, there was a span of 14 bases. Germline V gene sequence: CDR1 LNHNV, CDR2 YYDKDF (reference sequence). The CDR3 runs 13 residues. The CDR3 protein is CATEASYDQPQHF. CDR3 nucleotide sequence: TGTGCCACGGAAGCGAGTTACGATCAGCCCCAGCATTTT. The complete variable domain, with remaining parts taken from reference TRBV15 and TRBJ1-5, reads DAMVIQNPRYQVTQFGKPVTLSCSQTLNHNVMYWYQQKSSQAPKLLFHYYDKDFNNEADTPDNFQSRRPNTSFCFLDIRSPGLGDTAMYLCATEASYDQPQHFGDGTRLSIL.

V and J are TRBV3-1 and TRBJ1-1, with no clear D. Germline CDR1 reads LGHDT; CDR2 reads YNNKEL (reference sequence). This CDR3 has 13 amino acids. V dropped 4 bases and J dropped 5 bases, with 11 bases sitting between them. CDR3 in amino acids: CASSRNPETEAFF. DNA of the CDR3: TGTGCCAGCAGCCGGAACCCGGAGACTGAAGCTTTCTTT.

Regarding this clonotype: One junction end disagrees with the germline gene, perhaps due to a read error. This chain connects TRBV7-2 to TRBJ2-3; D tentatively fits TRBD1 or TRBD2 (5 bases each). The CDR3 spans 15 residues. Germline V lookup: CDR1 SGHTA, CDR2 FQGNSA. CDR3 in DNA: TGTGCCAGCAGCTTAGACGGGGCCGCCACAGATACGAAGTATTTT. Translating it yields CASSLDGAATDTKYF.

CDR3 sequence (DNA): TGTGCCAGCAGCTCCGGGACTAGCCCCTTGAATGAGAGGTTCTTC. The encoded protein is CASSSGTSPLNERFF. The rearrangement joins TRBV2 to TRBJ2-1; 9 bases are shared with TRBD2. In germline, CDR1 is SNHLY, CDR2 FYNNEI. V trimming: 6 bases; J trimming: 15 bases; junction bases outside the gene matches: 18. This CDR3 comprises 15 residues.

This clonotype was picked up many times. This chain joins TRBV28 and TRBJ2-3; 15 nucleotides line up with TRBD2. This CDR3 is 18 amino acids long. In germline, CDR1 is MDHEN, CDR2 SYDVKM. V dropped 5 bases and J dropped 6; count of bases not matched to a gene: 12. The CDR3 bases are TGTGCCAGCAGTCCAACTACCGGGACTAGCGGGAGGAGGGATACGCAGTATTTT. Its translation: CASSPTTGTSGRRDTQYF. The full variable domain, completed using reference TRBV28 and TRBJ2-3, is DVKVTQSSRYLVKRTGEKVFLECVQDMDHENMFWYRQDPGLGLRLIYFSYDVKMKEKGDIPEGYSVSREKKERFSLILESASTNQTSMYLCASSPTTGTSGRRDTQYFGPGTRLTVL.

This clonotype has at least ten counts. The V call is TRBV20-1, the J call TRBJ2-1, with D hard to call. Deletions cut 0 bases from V and 5 bases from J, with 14 bases between. The CDR3 has 15 residues. CDR1 is DFQATT, CDR2 SNEGSKA, per germline (reference sequence). The CDR3 loop is CSARDNSIPDNEQFF. The DNA of the CDR3 is TGCAGTGCTAGAGACAACAGTATCCCTGACAATGAGCAGTTCTTC.

This clonotype appeared once. At one end, the junction sequence differs from germline, possibly due to a read error. The genes are TRBV20-1 and TRBJ1-1; the D gene is possibly TRBD1 (5 bases). The V gene's germline CDR1 is DFQATT and CDR2 SNEGSKA (reference sequence). CDR3 length: 16 residues. The CDR3 region has the DNA TGCAGTGTTAGAGAACCCGCAGGCAGGGTGAAAACTGAAGCTTTCTTT. This encodes CSVREPAGRVKTEAFF.

This clonotype appeared a few times. One base away lies a much larger clone, so this may be a sequencing read error. This chain joins TRBV20-1 and TRBJ1-1, with D maybe TRBD1 (5 bases). Trimming took off 5 bases at V and 0 bases at J, with 10 bases between the two ends. Germline V gene lookup returns CDR1 DFQATT and CDR2 SNEGSKA (reference sequence). This CDR3 is 13 amino acids long. CDR3 sequence (DNA): TGCAGTGCTCCGGGACGGATGAACACTGAAGCTTTCTTT. Translating gives CSAPGRMNTEAFF.

The table lists this clonotype with many counts. DNA for the CDR3: TGTGCCAGCAGTGCATCGACTAGCTGGGTCGCCGATGAGCAGTTCTTC. It is translated as CASSASTSWVADEQFF. The chain combines TRBV28 with TRBJ2-1; 7 bases align to TRBD2. CDR3 length equals 16 residues. V lost 5 bases, J lost 8 bases, and 15 bases stayed unmatched. Germline V gene lookup returns CDR1 MDHEN and CDR2 SYDVKM.

As for this clonotype: A single base separates this from a much larger clone, so it may be a read error. The chain carries TRBV20-1 and TRBJ2-1, with 10 bases fitting TRBD2. There are 15 residues in the CDR3. Germline CDR1 reads DFQATT; CDR2 reads SNEGSKA (reference sequence). The CDR3 nucleotides read TGCAGTGCCCAATTACCCCTAGCGGGAGCTAATGAGCAGTTATTC. Protein: CSAQLPLAGANEQLF.

Of note for this clonotype: A much larger clone sits a single nucleotide away, making a read error possible. The gene calls are TRBV2 and TRBJ1-6, with 7 positions matching TRBD1. The CDR3 runs 15 residues. Germline loops: CDR1 SNHLY, CDR2 FYNNEI. V gave up 4 bases and J gave up 11 bases; unmatched junction bases: 11. CDR3 region: CASSAETGYNTPLHF. CDR3 coding DNA: TGTGCCAGCAGTGCCGAGACAGGGTATAACACACCCCTCCACTTT.

The gene calls are TRBV7-9 and TRBJ1-1, with a possible D match to TRBD1 (5 bases). The CDR3 length is 11 residues. The V gene's germline CDR1 is SEHNR and CDR2 FQNEAQ (reference sequence). Between the trimmed V and J ends, which lost 5 bases and 8 bases, there was a span of 9 bases. The CDR3 here is CASSRDSEAFF. The DNA of the CDR3 is TGTGCCAGCAGCCGCGACAGCGAAGCTTTCTTT.

This clonotype has at least ten counts. The V and J genes are TRBV6-1 and TRBJ2-3; 10 bases line up with TRBD2. V was pared by 2 bases and J by 2 bases, with 1 base of the junction left unmatched. This CDR3 region has 15 residues. Germline loops: CDR1 MNHNS, CDR2 SASEGT. The CDR3 protein is CASSELAGVTDTQYF. DNA of the CDR3: TGTGCCAGCAGTGAACTAGCGGGAGTCACAGATACGCAGTATTTT.

Note on this clonotype: Since a much larger clone is just one base distant, this may be a read error. The chain links TRBV10-3 to TRBJ1-1; TRBD1 might be the D (5 bases). Germline V gene sequence: CDR1 ENHRY, CDR2 SYGVKD. Trimming left V 2 bases short and J 3 bases short, with 13 bases between. The CDR3 has 15 amino acids. CDR3: CAISERQGPDTEAFF. The CDR3 coding sequence is TGTGCCATCAGTGAGAGGCAGGGCCCTGACACTGAAGCTTTCTTT.